Listed here are 15 T cell receptor beta chains from one sample, sequenced in a study of early T cells in non-severe SARS-CoV-2 infection. TCRdb redid the calling of the 5' RACE reads with MiXCR, one entry per CDR3 protein. Among tens of thousands of distinct CDR3 sequences listed, over 10% were seen once. Sequencing was done on a sample of whole blood. The receptors here all came from an adult who was a healthcare worker with PCR-confirmed SARS-CoV-2 infection or an uninfected control (not recorded which).

The CDR3 reads CASSYVEITDTQYF. Written as DNA, the CDR3 is TGTGCCAGCAGTTACGTGGAGATCACAGATACGCAGTATTTT. The rearrangement joins TRBV6-2 or TRBV6-3 to TRBJ2-3; D not resolved. Between the trimmed V and J ends, which lost 2 bases and 2 bases, there was a span of 8 bases. CDR1 and CDR2 from the germline V gene are MNHEY and SVGEGT. CDR3 length: 14 amino acids.

The table lists this clonotype with many counts. J is TRBJ1-4 and V is TRBV4-2; TRBD1 aligns across 10 bases. Germline CDR1 LGHNA, CDR2 YNFKEQ. V dropped 4 bases and J dropped 7; count of bases not matched to a gene: 9. This CDR3 comprises 16 residues. CDR3 region: CASSPTSGTGVEKLFF. In DNA form, the CDR3 reads TGTGCCAGCAGCCCCACGTCCGGGACAGGGGTTGAAAAACTGTTTTTT.

This clonotype was seen a handful of times. The chain is built from TRBV9 and TRBJ1-3, with unresolved D. The CDR3 sequence is 16 residues long. Trimming took 4 bases from V and 0 from J, leaving 14 bases between them. Germline values: CDR1 SGDLS, CDR2 YYNGEE. CDR3 coding DNA: TGTGCCAGCAGCCCCCGGGGAGCTTCCTCTGGAAACACCATATATTTT. Amino acids: CASSPRGASSGNTIYF. The whole variable domain, remainder taken from reference TRBV9 and TRBJ1-3, is DSGVTQTPKHLITATGQRVTLRCSPRSGDLSVYWYQQSLDQGLQFLIQYYNGEERAKGNILERFSAQQFPDLHSELNLSSLELGDSALYFCASSPRGASSGNTIYFGEGSWLTVV.

This clonotype came up many times. The V gene is TRBV2, the J gene TRBJ1-1, with D uncertain. The germline gives CDR1 SNHLY, CDR2 FYNNEI. The CDR3 has 15 residues. Trimming cost V 1 base and J 0 bases, with 9 bases left between them. The CDR3 reads CASSEGLRMNTEAFF. The CDR3 nucleotides read TGTGCCAGCAGTGAAGGGTTACGCATGAACACTGAAGCTTTCTTT.

The chain links TRBV6-2 or TRBV6-3 to TRBJ2-3; D call uncertain. Trimming cost V 6 bases and J 5 bases, with 6 bases left between them. Per germline, CDR1 MNHEY and CDR2 SVGEGT. This CDR3 region has 11 residues. CDR3: CASRTGDTQYF. The DNA of the CDR3 is TGTGCCAGCAGAACGGGAGATACGCAGTATTTT.

This clonotype came up once. The V gene is TRBV6-5, the J gene TRBJ1-1; D is unresolved. The CDR3 is 14 residues long. V lost 5 bases, J lost 3 bases, and 13 bases lay in between. Germline-derived CDR1 and CDR2 are MNHEY and SVGAGI. DNA for the CDR3: TGTGCCAGCAGTAAATTCCAGCGGGACACTGAAGCTTTCTTT. It encodes CASSKFQRDTEAFF.

This clonotype was recorded at least ten times. The chain employs TRBV28 and TRBJ1-1; D is uncertain. V shed 3 bases and J shed 4 bases, with 9 bases lying between them. The CDR3 runs 13 residues. Germline CDR1 is MDHEN and CDR2 is SYDVKM. The CDR3 here is CASSFGAATEAFF. Here the CDR3 DNA reads TGTGCCAGCAGTTTTGGTGCAGCCACTGAAGCTTTCTTT.

This clonotype was counted at least ten times. The V and J genes are TRBV5-5 and TRBJ2-2, with 7 bases that match TRBD2. Trimming removed 1 base from V and 4 bases from J; junction bases left unmatched: 4. The CDR3 extends over 15 amino acids. Germline CDR1 is SGHKS and CDR2 is YYEKEE (reference sequence). As DNA, the CDR3 is TGTGCCAGCAGCTTGCACGGGGGGATCACCGGGGAGCTGTTTTTT. It codes for CASSLHGGITGELFF.

This clonotype was seen repeatedly, ten times or more. The J gene is TRBJ2-7, the V gene TRBV18, with a weak D call TRBD1 (6 bases). V shed 3 bases and J shed 5 bases, with 17 bases lying between them. This CDR3 has 15 residues. The germline gives CDR1 KGHSH, CDR2 LQKENI. As DNA, the CDR3 is TGTGCCAGCTCACCCCTAAGGGGGATATCTAACGAGCAGTACTTC. Its protein is CASSPLRGISNEQYF.

The sample holds a few counts of this clonotype. This chain uses TRBV9 with TRBJ2-3; the D is unclear. The V and J ends lost 4 bases and 5 bases respectively, with 20 bases between them. Germline CDR1 is SGDLS and CDR2 is YYNGEE. This CDR3 comprises 16 residues. The CDR3 DNA follows: TGTGCCAGCAGCCCAGGACCTACGGTTTGGCTAGATACGCAGTATTTT. It codes for CASSPGPTVWLDTQYF.

This clonotype was detected only a few times. This rearrangement joins TRBV6-2 or TRBV6-3 to TRBJ2-6, with a possible D match to TRBD2 (5 bases). This CDR3 region has 16 residues. Germline V gene sequence: CDR1 MNHEY, CDR2 SVGEGT. V shed 5 bases and J shed 8 bases, with 19 bases lying between them. The CDR3 loop reads CASSRSHRSGTNVLTF. The CDR3 DNA reads as TGTGCCAGCAGTCGCTCCCATCGGTCCGGGACCAACGTCCTGACTTTC.

This clonotype has just a few counts. V and J are TRBV18 and TRBJ1-1; maybe TRBD1 (5 bases). This CDR3 has 15 amino acids. V lost 6 bases and J lost 0, with 14 bases in between. Germline V lookup: CDR1 KGHSH, CDR2 LQKENI. This chain's CDR3 is CASSRWTSLNTEAFF. Written as DNA, the CDR3 is TGTGCCAGCTCCCGATGGACATCCTTGAACACTGAAGCTTTCTTT.

The V gene is TRBV24-1, the J gene TRBJ2-5, with D possibly being TRBD1 (6 bases). The CDR3 runs to 15 residues. Trimming took off 4 bases at V and 2 bases at J, with 13 bases between the two ends. Per the germline V gene, CDR1 is KGHDR and CDR2 is SFDVKD. This chain's CDR3 is CATSDPGQYQETQYF. Here the CDR3 DNA reads TGTGCCACCAGTGACCCTGGACAGTATCAAGAGACCCAGTACTTC.

This rearrangement joins TRBV5-1 to TRBJ2-7; 14 positions agree with TRBD2. The CDR3 is 14 amino acids. V dropped 4 bases and J dropped 7; count of bases not matched to a gene: 4. CDR1 is SGHRS, CDR2 YFSETQ, per germline. CDR3 nucleotide sequence: TGCGCCAGCAGCCGGACTAGCGGGAGGACGGAGCAGTACTTC. Amino acid sequence: CASSRTSGRTEQYF. Variable domain in full (rest from reference TRBV5-1 and TRBJ2-7): KAGVTQTPRYLIKTRGQQVTLSCSPISGHRSVSWYQQTPGQGLQFLFEYFSETQRNKGNFPGRFSGRQFSNSRSEMNVSTLELGDSALYLCASSRTSGRTEQYFGPGTRLTVT.

V is TRBV6-4 and J is TRBJ2-3; D uncertain. V lost 6 bases to trimming and J lost 3 bases, with 13 bases between them. Germline V gene lookup returns CDR1 MRHNA and CDR2 SNTAGT. There are 14 residues in the CDR3. The CDR3: CASSRAPGTDTQYF. The DNA for the CDR3 is TGTGCCAGCAGCCGAGCTCCCGGGACAGATACGCAGTATTTT.